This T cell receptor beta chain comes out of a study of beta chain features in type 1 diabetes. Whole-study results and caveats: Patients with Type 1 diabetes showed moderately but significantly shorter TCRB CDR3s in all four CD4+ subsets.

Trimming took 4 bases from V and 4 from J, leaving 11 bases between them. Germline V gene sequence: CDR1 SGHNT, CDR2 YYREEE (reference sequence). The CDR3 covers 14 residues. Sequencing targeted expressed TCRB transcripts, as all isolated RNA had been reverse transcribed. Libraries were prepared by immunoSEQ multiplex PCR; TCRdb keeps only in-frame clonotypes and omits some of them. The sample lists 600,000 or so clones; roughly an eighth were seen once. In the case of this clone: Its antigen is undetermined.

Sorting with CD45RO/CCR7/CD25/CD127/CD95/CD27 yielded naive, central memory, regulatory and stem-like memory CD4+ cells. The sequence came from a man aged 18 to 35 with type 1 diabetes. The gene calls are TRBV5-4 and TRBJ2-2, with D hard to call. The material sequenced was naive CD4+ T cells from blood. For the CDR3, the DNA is TGTGCCAGCAGCGTTACCGGGTCCACCGGGGAGCTGTTTTTT. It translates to CASSVTGSTGELFF.